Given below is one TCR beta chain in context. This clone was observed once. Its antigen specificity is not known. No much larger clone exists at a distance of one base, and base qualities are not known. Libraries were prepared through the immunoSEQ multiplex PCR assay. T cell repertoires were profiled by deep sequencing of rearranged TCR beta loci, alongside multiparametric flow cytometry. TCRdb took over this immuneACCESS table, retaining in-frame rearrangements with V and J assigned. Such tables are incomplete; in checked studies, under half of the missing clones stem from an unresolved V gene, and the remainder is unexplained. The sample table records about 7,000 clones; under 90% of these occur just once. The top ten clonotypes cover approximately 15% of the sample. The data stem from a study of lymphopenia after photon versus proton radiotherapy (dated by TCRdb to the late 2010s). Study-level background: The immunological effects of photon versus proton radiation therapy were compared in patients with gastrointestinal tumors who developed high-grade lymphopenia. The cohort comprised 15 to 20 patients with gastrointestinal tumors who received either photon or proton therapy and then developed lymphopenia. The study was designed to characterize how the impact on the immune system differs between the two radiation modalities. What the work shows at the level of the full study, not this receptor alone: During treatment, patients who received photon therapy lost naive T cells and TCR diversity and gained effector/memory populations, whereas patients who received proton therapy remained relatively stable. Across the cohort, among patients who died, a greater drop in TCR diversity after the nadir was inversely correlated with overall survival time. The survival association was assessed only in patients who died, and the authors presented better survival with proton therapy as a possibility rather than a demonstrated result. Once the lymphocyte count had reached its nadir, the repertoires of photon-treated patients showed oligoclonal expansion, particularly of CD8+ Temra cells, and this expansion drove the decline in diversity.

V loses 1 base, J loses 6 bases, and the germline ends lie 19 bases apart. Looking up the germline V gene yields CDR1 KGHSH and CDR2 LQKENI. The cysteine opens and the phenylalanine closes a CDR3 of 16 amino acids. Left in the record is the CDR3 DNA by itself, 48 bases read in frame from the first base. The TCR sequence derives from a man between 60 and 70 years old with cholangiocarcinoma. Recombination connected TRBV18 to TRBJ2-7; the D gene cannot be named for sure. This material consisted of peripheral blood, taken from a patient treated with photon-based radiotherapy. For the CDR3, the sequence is CASSPLSGQTPSEQYF. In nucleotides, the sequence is TGTGCCAGCTCACCACTATCGGGCCAAACCCCTAGCGAGCAGTACTTC. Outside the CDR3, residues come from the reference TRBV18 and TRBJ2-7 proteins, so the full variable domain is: NAGVMQNPRHLVRRRGQEARLRCSPMKGHSHVYWYRQLPEEGLKFMVYLQKENIIDESGMPKERFSAEFPKEGPSILRIQQVVRGDSAAYFCASSPLSGQTPSEQYFGPGTRLTVT.